This T cell receptor beta chain was observed in a study of regulatory T cells in long-lasting Graves disease. Study summary: Antithyroid drug intake by newly diagnosed Graves' patients had lasted under 3 months.

Germline CDR1 MNHNS, CDR2 SASEGT. The CDR3 runs 13 residues. Trimming shortened V by 7 bases and J by 2 bases, and 12 bases separated the two germline ends. Time point: newly diagnosed GD, antithyroid drugs for less than 3 months. RNA extracted from PBMCs served as the sequencing template. The table lists this clonotype with many counts. The authors built TCR beta libraries using iRepertoire HTBI primers and Arm-PCR of CDR3 regions. TCRdb reprocessed the multiplex PCR reads with MiXCR, giving one entry per CDR3 protein. Among 390,000 or so distinct CDR3 sequences listed, about 10% were seen once. The data also belong to a second study, concerning T cells in Graves' hyperthyroidism and ophthalmopathy. From that paper: Criteria for exclusion of patients were uncontrolled infection, other autoimmune disease, pregnancy or lactation.

The receptor comes from a woman between 18 and 29 years old with Graves disease. V usage is TRBV6-1 and J usage is TRBJ2-7; D possibly matches TRBD1 or TRBD2 (5 bases each). This sample comprised peripheral blood mononuclear cells (PBMCs), obtained at new diagnosis, from a patient treated with antithyroid drugs. Written as DNA, the CDR3 is TGTGCCAGCACCCCCAGAGGGGCCTACGAGCAGTACTTC. Translation: CASTPRGAYEQYF.